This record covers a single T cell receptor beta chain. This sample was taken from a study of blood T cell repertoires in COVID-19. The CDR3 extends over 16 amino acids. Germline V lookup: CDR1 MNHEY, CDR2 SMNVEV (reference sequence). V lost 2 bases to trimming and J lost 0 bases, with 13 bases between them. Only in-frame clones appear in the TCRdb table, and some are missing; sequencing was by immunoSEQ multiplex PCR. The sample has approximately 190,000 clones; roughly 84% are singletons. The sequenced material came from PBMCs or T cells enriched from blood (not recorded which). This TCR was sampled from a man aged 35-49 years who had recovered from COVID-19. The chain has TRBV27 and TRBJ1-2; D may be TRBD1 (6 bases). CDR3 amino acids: CASSLQGISANYGYTF. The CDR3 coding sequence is TGTGCCAGCAGTTTACAGGGGATTTCAGCTAACTATGGCTACACCTTC.